This passage covers 27 T cell receptor beta chains from one sample sequenced in a study of blood T cells in healthy people across ages. Primed by a sample-barcoded 5' primer and a J-beta primer mix, a second PCR proceeded for about 6 to 12 cycles. Each CDR3 protein is one row after TCRdb ran MiXCR on the 5' RACE reads. The table shows under 2,000,000 distinct CDR3 sequences, with around half occurring only once. Sequenced sample: blood. These receptors originate from a woman in her thirties or forties in good health.

This rearrangement joins TRBV24-1 to TRBJ2-3; 7 nucleotides match TRBD1. The CDR3 consists of 18 residues. Germline values: CDR1 KGHDR, CDR2 SFDVKD. Trimming cost V 4 bases and J 2 bases; bases outside gene matches: 14. As DNA, the CDR3 is TGTGCCACCAGTGAATATTACTCCGGGGACAGTTACACAGATACGCAGTATTTT. The encoded protein is CATSEYYSGDSYTDTQYF.

The chain has TRBV4-3 and TRBJ2-5, with TRBD1 identical over 10 bases. With 3 bases clipped from V and 2 bases from J, the junction kept 6 bases outside the gene matches. The CDR3 totals 16 residues. Germline V gene sequence: CDR1 LGHNA, CDR2 YSLEER. In DNA, the CDR3 is TGCGCCAGCAGCCAGGACGGGACAGGGGAACAAGAGACCCAGTACTTC. Protein product: CASSQDGTGEQETQYF.

The CDR3 DNA is TGTGCCAGCAGTCCCCCGGGGGGGTTCAATTCACCCCTCCACTTT. Translation: CASSPPGGFNSPLHF. The gene calls are TRBV28 and TRBJ1-6; the D gene is possibly TRBD1 (5 bases). There are 15 residues in the CDR3. V was trimmed by 5 bases and J by 7 bases, leaving 15 bases between them. From germline, CDR1 is MDHEN and CDR2 SYDVKM.

This chain joins TRBV20-1 and TRBJ1-5; D remains unclear. The germline gives CDR1 DFQATT, CDR2 SNEGSKA (reference sequence). This CDR3 contains 15 residues. The ends were cut back, 1 base at V and 0 bases at J, with 10 bases in the middle. The CDR3 spells CSARVSLDSNQPQHF. For the CDR3, the DNA is TGCAGTGCTAGAGTCTCACTCGATAGCAATCAGCCCCAGCATTTT.

Concerning this clonotype itself: An end of the junction does not agree with germline; a read error may underlie this. The chain employs TRBV20-1 and TRBJ2-3; 13 bases match TRBD2. Germline V lookup: CDR1 DFQATT, CDR2 SNEGSKA (reference sequence). CDR3 length: 17 amino acids. This CDR3 reads CSATTSGGGQYTDTQYF. CDR3 sequence (DNA): TGCAGCGCTACCACTAGCGGGGGGGGACAATACACAGATACGCAGTATTTT.

A few counts support this clonotype. J is TRBJ2-3 and V is TRBV7-8; D gene ambiguous. Germline lookup yields CDR1 SGHVS and CDR2 FQNEAQ. Trimming took 5 bases from V and 3 from J, leaving 12 bases between them. CDR3 length: 14 residues. The CDR3 region is CASSRMLGTDTQYF. The CDR3 coding sequence is TGTGCCAGCAGCCGGATGCTAGGGACAGATACGCAGTATTTT.

This clonotype was counted a few times. This chain uses TRBV28 with TRBJ1-5; TRBD1 matches 7 bases. V gave up 5 bases and J gave up 1 base; unmatched junction bases: 11. The CDR3 is 17 residues long. CDR1 is MDHEN and CDR2 is SYDVKM in the germline V gene. The CDR3 reads CASSRGAGGRSNQPQHF. For the CDR3, the DNA is TGTGCCAGCAGTAGAGGGGCAGGGGGTAGGAGCAATCAGCCCCAGCATTTT.

The chain couples TRBV29-1 to TRBJ2-4; D unresolved. Trimming pared 3 bases from V and 1 base from J, leaving 7 bases between. The CDR3 extends over 13 amino acids. Germline V gene lookup returns CDR1 SQVTM and CDR2 ANQGSEA. CDR3 in DNA: TGCAGCGTTGAGGGATCGGCCAAAAACATTCAGTACTTC. Residues: CSVEGSAKNIQYF.

A word on this clonotype: One junction end does not reproduce the germline sequence, and a read error may be involved. The V call is TRBV7-7, the J call TRBJ2-3; no definite D call. There are 16 residues in the CDR3. The germline V gene has CDR1 SSHAT and CDR2 FNYEAQ (reference sequence). The CDR3 sequence: CASSPAWARVGDTQYF. The CDR3 DNA reads TGTGCTAGCAGCCCCGCTTGGGCTAGAGTAGGAGATACGCAGTATTTT.

The chain employs TRBV29-1 and TRBJ1-2; 7 bases fit TRBD1. Germline trimming cut 6 bases from V and 2 bases from J; bases unmatched to any gene: 6. The CDR3 runs 13 residues. From germline, CDR1 is SQVTM and CDR2 ANQGSEA. The CDR3 reads CSVPGQVNYGYTF. The CDR3 nucleotides are TGCAGCGTCCCTGGACAGGTGAACTATGGCTACACCTTC.

The chain joins TRBV5-6 to TRBJ1-1; D might be TRBD1 (5 bases). V lost 4 bases to trimming and J lost 1 base, with 14 bases between them. Germline CDR1 reads SGHDT; CDR2 reads YYEEEE. CDR3 size: 15 residues. CDR3 nucleotides: TGTGCCAGCAGCGGCAGGGATTCTGGGAACACTGAAGCTTTCTTT. Translation: CASSGRDSGNTEAFF.

This clonotype was found many times. This chain joins TRBV29-1 and TRBJ2-7; D unresolved. Germline lookup yields CDR1 SQVTM and CDR2 ANQGSEA. The CDR3 loop spans 12 amino acids. Between the trimmed V and J ends, which lost 0 bases and 6 bases, there was a span of 9 bases. The CDR3 region has the DNA TGCAGCGTTGAAGATCGTGGGCGCGAGCAGTACTTC. Translating it yields CSVEDRGREQYF.

This clonotype was detected only a few times. This rearrangement joins TRBV7-3 to TRBJ2-1; 8 bases agree with TRBD2. The length of the CDR3 is 15 residues. The trim removed 1 base at V and 8 bases at J, leaving 7 bases unmatched. Germline V gene sequence: CDR1 SGHTA, CDR2 FQGTGA. CDR3 coding DNA: TGTGCCAGCAGCTTAAGTGCGGGGGGCCGGTATGAGCAGTTCTTC. This codes for CASSLSAGGRYEQFF.

The gene calls are TRBV28 and TRBJ1-5, with TRBD1 matching 8 bases. V dropped 8 bases and J dropped 6; count of bases not matched to a gene: 9. This CDR3 is 14 amino acids long. Germline CDR1 and CDR2: MDHEN and SYDVKM. CDR3 sequence reads: CASCSGGAGQPQHF. The CDR3 coding sequence is TGTGCCAGCTGCTCAGGGGGCGCGGGTCAGCCCCAGCATTTT.

This clonotype was picked up a small number of times. The chain employs TRBV2 and TRBJ1-2, with D unresolved. CDR1 is SNHLY, CDR2 FYNNEI, per germline. The CDR3 is 12 residues long. Trimming cost V 9 bases and J 1 base, with 9 bases left between them. Written as DNA, the CDR3 is TGTGCCAGGACCGACGATAACTATGGCTACACCTTC. Protein product: CARTDDNYGYTF.

V and J are TRBV28 and TRBJ2-7, with no clear D. Germline V gives CDR1 MDHEN, CDR2 SYDVKM. Between the trimmed V and J ends, which lost 5 bases and 0 bases, there was a span of 11 bases. CDR3 length equals 14 residues. CDR3 protein: CASSVITASYEQYF. The CDR3 bases are TGTGCCAGCAGTGTTATAACAGCCTCCTACGAGCAGTACTTC. The full variable domain, its missing parts supplied by reference TRBV28 and TRBJ2-7, is DVKVTQSSRYLVKRTGEKVFLECVQDMDHENMFWYRQDPGLGLRLIYFSYDVKMKEKGDIPEGYSVSREKKERFSLILESASTNQTSMYLCASSVITASYEQYFGPGTRLTVT.

This clonotype was detected only a few times. V and J are TRBV7-8 and TRBJ2-3; 8 bases map to TRBD2. With V trimmed by 3 bases and J by 0 bases, 8 bases remained unmatched. The CDR3 sequence is 17 residues long. Germline V gene lookup returns CDR1 SGHVS and CDR2 FQNEAQ. CDR3 loop: CASSLRVAGYSTDTQYF. In nucleotides, the CDR3 is TGTGCCAGCAGCTTGCGGGTAGCGGGGTATAGCACAGATACGCAGTATTTT.

This chain connects TRBV7-2 to TRBJ2-7; unclear D gene. The CDR3 totals 17 residues. V lost 4 bases and J lost 5, with 24 bases in between. CDR1 SGHTA and CDR2 FQGNSA come from the germline V gene. DNA of the CDR3: TGTGCCAGCAGCTACTTATGGGTCGCTGGACGGGTAGACGAGCAGTACTTC. Protein: CASSYLWVAGRVDEQYF.

This chain links TRBV5-4 with TRBJ2-7, with a possible D match to TRBD1 (5 bases). Germline CDR1 is SGHNT and CDR2 is YYREEE (reference sequence). V was cut by 4 bases and J by 1 base, with 18 bases left in between. The CDR3 is made up of 16 amino acids. The CDR3 sequence is CASSQMAQGLSYEQYF. The CDR3 nucleotides read TGTGCCAGCAGCCAAATGGCGCAGGGTCTTTCCTACGAGCAGTACTTC.

The gene calls are TRBV25-1 and TRBJ2-5, with 12 bases matching TRBD1. The germline CDR1 and CDR2 sequences are MGHDK and SYGVNS. CDR3 length: 16 residues. After removal of 4 bases from V and 3 bases from J, the junction contained 6 bases not matched to a gene. This CDR3 is CASSVTGTGGKETQYF. For the CDR3, the DNA is TGTGCCAGCAGTGTGACCGGGACAGGGGGCAAAGAGACCCAGTACTTC.

The table lists this clonotype with a count of one. At one end the junction does not follow the germline gene, possibly because of a read error. This chain connects TRBV28 to TRBJ2-6; TRBD2 is a possible D gene (6 bases). This CDR3 has 16 residues. Germline V gives CDR1 MDHEN, CDR2 SYDVKM. DNA for the CDR3: TGTGCCACCAGTGAGGGCGGGAACTCTGGGGCCAACGTCCTGACTTTC. The encoded protein is CATSEGGNSGANVLTF. Full variable domain (missing parts from reference TRBV28 and TRBJ2-6): DVKVTQSSRYLVKRTGEKVFLECVQDMDHENMFWYRQDPGLGLRLIYFSYDVKMKEKGDIPEGYSVSREKKERFSLILESASTNQTSMYLCATSEGGNSGANVLTFGAGSRLTVL.

J is TRBJ1-2 and V is TRBV6-5, with 7 bases identical to TRBD1. Germline values: CDR1 MNHEY, CDR2 SVGAGI. The CDR3 is 16 residues long. J was trimmed by 1 base and V by 4 bases; bases with no gene match: 9. DNA for the CDR3: TGTGCCAGCAGTTCGCGGGGGACAGTTAGTAACTATGGCTACACCTTC. It codes for CASSSRGTVSNYGYTF.

In DNA form, the CDR3 reads TGTGCCAGCAGCTTCCCTGCCCCAGCGAAAGGCCCCTACGAGCAGTACTTC. Its protein is CASSFPAPAKGPYEQYF. The chain carries TRBV7-2 and TRBJ2-7; D call uncertain. Trimming cost V 3 bases and J 2 bases, with 20 bases left between them. Germline CDR1 SGHTA, CDR2 FQGNSA. The CDR3 loop spans 17 amino acids. The full variable domain, rest sourced from reference TRBV7-2 and TRBJ2-7, is GAGVSQSPSNKVTEKGKDVELRCDPISGHTALYWYRQSLGQGLEFLIYFQGNSAPDKSGLPSDRFSAERTGGSVSTLTIQRTQQEDSAVYLCASSFPAPAKGPYEQYFGPGTRLTVT.

The chain uses TRBV5-1 and TRBJ2-4; 9 nucleotides agree with TRBD1. Per germline, CDR1 SGHRS and CDR2 YFSETQ. Trimming took 3 bases from V and 8 from J; bases not matched to a gene: 6. The CDR3 runs 14 residues. The CDR3 region has the DNA TGCGCCAGCAGCTGGACAGGGGTTGGAGACATTCAGTACTTC. As protein: CASSWTGVGDIQYF. Drawing the rest from reference TRBV5-1 and TRBJ2-4, the complete variable domain is KAGVTQTPRYLIKTRGQQVTLSCSPISGHRSVSWYQQTPGQGLQFLFEYFSETQRNKGNFPGRFSGRQFSNSRSEMNVSTLELGDSALYLCASSWTGVGDIQYFGAGTRLSVL.

This clonotype was detected only a few times. The chain employs TRBV6-5 and TRBJ2-7, with 9 positions matching TRBD2. J was trimmed by 10 bases and V by 0 bases; bases with no gene match: 4. Germline V gene lookup returns CDR1 MNHEY and CDR2 SVGAGI. This CDR3 is built from 13 residues. Here the CDR3 reads CASSYSGGGAQYF. The CDR3 nucleotides read TGTGCCAGCAGTTACTCTGGCGGGGGGGCCCAGTACTTC.

This clonotype was found a few times. The rearrangement joins TRBV4-2 to TRBJ2-7; D gene unclear. V lost 4 bases and J 2 bases, leaving 9 bases between the germline ends. Germline V gives CDR1 LGHNA, CDR2 YNFKEQ. This CDR3 is built from 13 residues. This CDR3 reads CASSPWAAYEQYF. Here the CDR3 DNA reads TGTGCCAGCAGCCCTTGGGCCGCCTACGAGCAGTACTTC.

There are a few counts of this clonotype. The chain combines TRBV20-1 with TRBJ2-3; D is unresolved. This CDR3 region has 12 residues. CDR1 is DFQATT, CDR2 SNEGSKA, per germline (reference sequence). V lost 1 base and J 6 bases, leaving 8 bases between the germline ends. CDR3 nucleotide sequence: TGCAGTGCTAGAGCCTTACTCGATACGCAGTATTTT. Protein product: CSARALLDTQYF.